Listed below are T cell receptor beta chains from one sample, sequenced in a study of regulatory T cells in long-lasting Graves disease. TCRdb redid the calling of the multiplex PCR reads with MiXCR, one entry per CDR3 protein. The table lists under 300,000 distinct CDR3 sequences, around 16% of them singletons. The starting material was peripheral blood mononuclear cells (PBMCs), obtained at new diagnosis, from a patient treated with antithyroid drugs. All receptors derive from a female donor with Graves disease. Each CDR3 is given with its conserved first and last residue. A D gene is named only where the DNA matches it firmly. Rows give clone size only sometimes, using once, few, many, or a class for an expanded clone.

len: 15
j_gene: TRBJ2-7
d_gene: .
v_gene: TRBV12-3/TRBV12-4
abundance: .
CDR3nt: TGTGCCAGCAGTTTAACCGGCAGGCCTCCGTACGAGCAGTACTTC
CDR3aa: CASSLTGRPPYEQYF

len: 14
j_gene: TRBJ2-1
d_gene: TRBD1
v_gene: TRBV30
abundance: many
CDR3nt: TGTGCCTGGAGAGGGACAGGGCAGTACAATGAGCAGTTCTTC
CDR3aa: CAWRGTGQYNEQFF

len: 11
j_gene: TRBJ1-2
d_gene: .
v_gene: TRBV12-3/TRBV12-4
abundance: many
CDR3nt: TGTGCCAGCAGCTCCAGGGGAGGCTACACCTTC
CDR3aa: CASSSRGGYTF

len: 16
j_gene: TRBJ2-7
d_gene: TRBD1
v_gene: TRBV3-1
abundance: many
CDR3nt: TGTGCCAGCAGCCAAGGGAATCAGGGGGCGCGGAGCGAGCAGTACTTC
CDR3aa: CASSQGNQGARSEQYF

len: 17
j_gene: TRBJ2-5
d_gene: TRBD2
v_gene: TRBV28
abundance: many
CDR3nt: TGTGCCAGCAGTCTTTCCGGGACTAGCGGGAGTAGGGTGACCCAGTACTTC
CDR3aa: CASSLSGTSGSRVTQYF

len: 15
j_gene: TRBJ2-7
d_gene: TRBD1
v_gene: TRBV5-1
abundance: .
CDR3nt: TGCGCCAGCAGTTCCGGGACAGGGGGCCTCTTCGAGCAGTACTTC
CDR3aa: CASSSGTGGLFEQYF

len: 13
j_gene: TRBJ2-3
d_gene: .
v_gene: TRBV28
abundance: many
CDR3nt: TGTGCCAGCTTTGAATCTAGCACAGATACGCAGTATTTT
CDR3aa: CASFESSTDTQYF

len: 14
j_gene: TRBJ2-2
d_gene: .
v_gene: TRBV9
abundance: many
CDR3nt: TGTGCCAGCAGCGTAGATCAGGGGCCCGGGGAGCTGTTTTTT
CDR3aa: CASSVDQGPGELFF

len: 16
j_gene: TRBJ2-1
d_gene: TRBD2
v_gene: TRBV27
abundance: many
CDR3nt: TGTGCCAGCAGTTTTCTCGCAGCGGGAGGGGTAAATGAGCAGTTCTTC
CDR3aa: CASSFLAAGGVNEQFF

len: 14
j_gene: TRBJ2-3
d_gene: .
v_gene: TRBV6-1
abundance: many
CDR3nt: TGTGCCAGCAGTCCCCAAGTGAACACAGATACGCAGTATTTT
CDR3aa: CASSPQVNTDTQYF

len: 15
j_gene: TRBJ2-5
d_gene: .
v_gene: TRBV28
abundance: few
CDR3nt: TGTGCCAGCAGGTCGCGGAGCGACGTACAAGAGACCCAGTACTTC
CDR3aa: CASRSRSDVQETQYF

len: 14
j_gene: TRBJ2-7
d_gene: TRBD1
v_gene: TRBV3-1
abundance: many
CDR3nt: TGTGCCAGCAGCCCAGGGGGTCTATCCTACGAGCAGTACTTC
CDR3aa: CASSPGGLSYEQYF

len: 16
j_gene: TRBJ2-2
d_gene: TRBD2
v_gene: TRBV20-1
abundance: .
CDR3nt: TGCAGTGCAGAAGGGTATAGCGGGAGTCTAACCGGGGAGCTGTTTTTT
CDR3aa: CSAEGYSGSLTGELFF

len: 15
j_gene: TRBJ2-5
d_gene: .
v_gene: TRBV11-3
abundance: .
CDR3nt: TGTGCCAGCAGCTTCAGTACAGGGAGGCAAGAGACCCAGTACTTC
CDR3aa: CASSFSTGRQETQYF

len: 15
j_gene: TRBJ2-1
d_gene: TRBD2
v_gene: TRBV20-1
abundance: many
CDR3nt: TGCAGTGCTGAGACTAGCGGGAGGGTTATGAATGAGCAGTTCTTC
CDR3aa: CSAETSGRVMNEQFF

len: 15
j_gene: TRBJ2-7
d_gene: .
v_gene: TRBV24-1
abundance: many
CDR3nt: TGTGCCACCAGTGACGGGACGGGACACTCCTACGAGCAGTACTTC
CDR3aa: CATSDGTGHSYEQYF

len: 19
j_gene: TRBJ2-3
d_gene: TRBD2
v_gene: TRBV27
abundance: many
CDR3nt: TGTGCCAGCAGTTTTGATGGACTACTAGCGCGAAGGGTGACAGATACGCAGTATTTT
CDR3aa: CASSFDGLLARRVTDTQYF

len: 14
j_gene: TRBJ1-6
d_gene: .
v_gene: TRBV6-1
abundance: many
CDR3nt: TGTGCCAGCAGTCCCCGGGACGGTCTATCACCCCTCCACTTT
CDR3aa: CASSPRDGLSPLHF

len: 16
j_gene: TRBJ2-2
d_gene: TRBD2
v_gene: TRBV10-3
abundance: many
CDR3nt: TGTGCCATCAGTGACGCTTCTAGCGGGAGGCGCGGGGAGCTGTTTTTT
CDR3aa: CAISDASSGRRGELFF

len: 15
j_gene: TRBJ2-5
d_gene: TRBD2
v_gene: TRBV11-2
abundance: .
CDR3nt: TGTGCCAGCAGCTTGCTAGCGGGAGCGCAAGAGACCCACTACTTC
CDR3aa: CASSLLAGAQETHYF

len: 17
j_gene: TRBJ2-3
d_gene: TRBD2
v_gene: TRBV7-9
abundance: few
CDR3nt: TGTGCCAGCAGCGCTGCGGGACTAGCGGAACGCGCAGATACGCAGTATTTT
CDR3aa: CASSAAGLAERADTQYF

len: 15
j_gene: TRBJ2-2
d_gene: TRBD2
v_gene: TRBV3-1
abundance: many
CDR3nt: TGTGCCAGCAGCCACGGCGGGAGGGGGACCGGGGAGCTGTTTTTT
CDR3aa: CASSHGGRGTGELFF

len: 13
j_gene: TRBJ2-2
d_gene: .
v_gene: TRBV6-1
abundance: many
CDR3nt: TGTGCCAGCAGTGAAGGGGCGCTGGGGGAGCTGTTTTTT
CDR3aa: CASSEGALGELFF

len: 14
j_gene: TRBJ1-1
d_gene: .
v_gene: TRBV12-5
abundance: many
CDR3nt: TGTGCTAGTGGTCCACGTCTCCAGGCGTCTGCGGCTTTCTTT
CDR3aa: CASGPRLQASAAFF

len: 17
j_gene: TRBJ2-1
d_gene: .
v_gene: TRBV12-3/TRBV12-4
abundance: many
CDR3nt: TGTGCCAGCAGTTTAGTCGCCCGGCTAGCGCTCTACAATGAGCAGTTCTTC
CDR3aa: CASSLVARLALYNEQFF

len: 14
j_gene: TRBJ1-2
d_gene: .
v_gene: TRBV27
abundance: many
CDR3nt: TGTGCCAGCAGTTTATCAGGAGACAGCTATGGCTACACCTTC
CDR3aa: CASSLSGDSYGYTF

len: 13
j_gene: TRBJ2-5
d_gene: .
v_gene: TRBV4-2
abundance: many
CDR3nt: TGTGCCAGCAGCCAAGTCCCCCAAGAGACCCAGTACTTC
CDR3aa: CASSQVPQETQYF

len: 20
j_gene: TRBJ2-5
d_gene: .
v_gene: TRBV24-1
abundance: .
CDR3nt: TGTGCCACCAGTCCCGGGACAGCCTTTACATTTAGCGGGATAGGGGAGACCCAGTACTTC
CDR3aa: CATSPGTAFTFSGIGETQYF

len: 14
j_gene: TRBJ2-7
d_gene: .
v_gene: TRBV7-9
abundance: many
CDR3nt: TGTGCCAGCAGCTTAGTCGGCAGGGGATACGAGCAGTACTTC
CDR3aa: CASSLVGRGYEQYF

len: 16
j_gene: TRBJ2-1
d_gene: TRBD1
v_gene: TRBV7-6
abundance: many
CDR3nt: TGTGCCAGCACCTCCTACCACGGACAGGGGAGGGATGAGCAGTTCTTC
CDR3aa: CASTSYHGQGRDEQFF

len: 15
j_gene: TRBJ1-3
d_gene: .
v_gene: TRBV13
abundance: many
CDR3nt: TGTGCCAGCAGCTTAGGCCAGGGAGGTCCGGGCACCATATATTTT
CDR3aa: CASSLGQGGPGTIYF

len: 14
j_gene: TRBJ2-2
d_gene: .
v_gene: TRBV28
abundance: few
CDR3nt: TGTGCCAGCAGCCCGGGGACGAGCACCGGGGAGCTGTTTTTT
CDR3aa: CASSPGTSTGELFF

len: 16
j_gene: TRBJ2-1
d_gene: TRBD2
v_gene: TRBV20-1
abundance: many
CDR3nt: TGCAGTTCTCTAGCGGGAGGGGAAAGAAATTGGAATGAGCAGTTCTTC
CDR3aa: CSSLAGGERNWNEQFF

len: 16
j_gene: TRBJ2-1
d_gene: .
v_gene: TRBV3-1
abundance: many
CDR3nt: TGTGCCAGCAGCCCCTTAGGGGGAGGGCCCTGGAATGAGCAGTTCTTC
CDR3aa: CASSPLGGGPWNEQFF

len: 14
j_gene: TRBJ1-2
d_gene: .
v_gene: TRBV20-1
abundance: many
CDR3nt: TGCAGTGCTAGACCGGGACGAACAAACTATGGCTACACCTTC
CDR3aa: CSARPGRTNYGYTF

len: 14
j_gene: TRBJ1-4
d_gene: .
v_gene: TRBV20-1
abundance: few
CDR3nt: TGCAGTGCTAGAAAGACAGGCGTCTATGAAAAACTGTTTTTT
CDR3aa: CSARKTGVYEKLFF

len: 15
j_gene: TRBJ2-3
d_gene: TRBD1
v_gene: TRBV6-1
abundance: few
CDR3nt: TGTGCCAGCACTCGGGGGGGACAGGGGACAGATACGCAGTATTTT
CDR3aa: CASTRGGQGTDTQYF

len: 13
j_gene: TRBJ2-5
d_gene: .
v_gene: TRBV7-2
abundance: many
CDR3nt: TGTGCCAGCAGTTCGTCCACGGATGAGACCCAGTACTTC
CDR3aa: CASSSSTDETQYF

len: 18
j_gene: TRBJ2-5
d_gene: TRBD2
v_gene: TRBV6-5
abundance: many
CDR3nt: TGTGCCAGCAGTTACTCGATAGGCCTAGCGGGAGTTGGGGAGACCCAGTACTTC
CDR3aa: CASSYSIGLAGVGETQYF

len: 13
j_gene: TRBJ2-7
d_gene: .
v_gene: TRBV3-1
abundance: many
CDR3nt: TGTGCCAGCAGCCCCCACGGGGGCTACGAGCAGTACTTC
CDR3aa: CASSPHGGYEQYF

len: 13
j_gene: TRBJ2-2
d_gene: .
v_gene: TRBV12-3/TRBV12-4
abundance: many
CDR3nt: TGTGCCAGCCAACAATTGGGGGCCGGGGAGCTGTTTTTT
CDR3aa: CASQQLGAGELFF

len: 13
j_gene: TRBJ1-5
d_gene: .
v_gene: TRBV15
abundance: many
CDR3nt: TGTGCCACCAGCAGAGTTCGGGGACAGCCCCAGCATTTT
CDR3aa: CATSRVRGQPQHF